The 12 T cell receptor beta chains reported below all come from one sample, sequenced in a study of CD8 T cells in ankylosing spondylitis. Using its own MiXCR run on the 5' RACE reads, TCRdb lists one record per CDR3 protein. The sample includes about 360,000 distinct CDR3 sequences, under 15% of them seen just once. Sequenced: blood, either unsorted or a sorted T cell fraction (not recorded which). These receptors all come from a male donor with ankylosing spondylitis or in good health (not recorded which).

J is TRBJ1-1 and V is TRBV12-3 or TRBV12-4; D gene unclear. The CDR3 totals 14 residues. V was shortened by 6 bases and J by 0 bases, with 11 bases between the two germline ends. CDR3 in amino acids: CASSPNRMNTEAFF. In nucleotides, the CDR3 is TGTGCCAGCAGCCCGAACAGAATGAACACTGAAGCTTTCTTT.

The sample holds a few counts of this clonotype. The CDR3 protein is CASSPGPGGDTQYF. The CDR3 nucleotides read TGCGCCAGCAGCCCAGGACCAGGGGGGGATACGCAGTATTTT. V gene TRBV5-1 combines with J gene TRBJ2-3, with D tentatively TRBD1 (7 bases). The V end lost 4 bases, the J end lost 6 bases, and 15 bases lay between the germline ends. The germline gives CDR1 SGHRS, CDR2 YFSETQ. The CDR3 is made up of 14 amino acids.

This clonotype was counted between two and nine times. V gene TRBV9 combines with J gene TRBJ2-3; a possible D gene is TRBD1 (6 bases). V was cut by 2 bases and J by 0 bases, with 13 bases left in between. There are 16 residues in the CDR3. The germline V gene encodes CDR1 SGDLS and CDR2 YYNGEE. The CDR3 here is CASSVGSGASTDTQYF. The CDR3 DNA is TGTGCCAGCAGCGTGGGTTCAGGGGCGAGCACAGATACGCAGTATTTT.

This clonotype was detected many times. The chain recombines TRBV27 with TRBJ2-7; D call uncertain. This CDR3 has 14 residues. The V gene lost 8 bases and the J gene lost 1 base, with 15 bases spanning the gap. Germline loops: CDR1 MNHEY, CDR2 SMNVEV (reference sequence). The CDR3 coding sequence is TGTGCCAGCGCATTTCAGGTGACTTCCTACGAGCAGTACTTC. This gives the protein CASAFQVTSYEQYF.

The V gene is TRBV19, the J gene TRBJ1-1, with D uncertain. Germline CDR1 and CDR2: LNHDA and SQIVND (reference sequence). The V end lost 6 bases, the J end lost 11 bases, and 22 bases lay between the germline ends. The length of the CDR3 is 14 residues. The CDR3 DNA reads as TGTGCCAGTAGCGGCCCACCGGGAAATGGGTCGGCTTTCTTT. Its translation: CASSGPPGNGSAFF. Using reference TRBV19 and TRBJ1-1 for the parts outside the CDR3, the full variable domain is DGGITQSPKYLFRKEGQNVTLSCEQNLNHDAMYWYRQDPGQGLRLIYYSQIVNDFQKGDIAEGYSVSREKKESFPLTVTSAQKNPTAFYLCASSGPPGNGSAFFGQGTRLTVV.

The table lists this clonotype with a few counts. The J gene is TRBJ2-2, the V gene TRBV3-1; TRBD1 matches 9 bases. The CDR3 is 17 amino acids. V lost 1 base, J lost 4 bases, and 7 bases stayed unmatched. Germline V CDR1 and CDR2: LGHDT, YNNKEL (reference sequence). The CDR3 region has the DNA TGTGCCAGCAGCCAAGTTAACAGGGGGCAGAGCACCGGGGAGCTGTTTTTT. Translated: CASSQVNRGQSTGELFF. The whole variable domain, filled in from reference TRBV3-1 and TRBJ2-2, reads DTAVSQTPKYLVTQMGNDKSIKCEQNLGHDTMYWYKQDSKKFLKIMFSYNNKELIINETVPNRFSPKSPDKAHLNLHINSLELGDSAVYFCASSQVNRGQSTGELFFGEGSRLTVL.

Remarks on this clonotype: This may stem from a read error, because a much larger clone lies one nucleotide away. V usage is TRBV10-3 and J usage is TRBJ2-2; D possibly matches TRBD1 or TRBD2 (5 bases each). The CDR3 is 14 residues long. Trimming took off 3 bases at V and 7 bases at J, with 12 bases between the two ends. Germline V gene data show CDR1 as ENHRY and CDR2 as SYGVKD. This chain's CDR3 is CAISEQVGDGELFF. The CDR3 DNA reads as TGTGCCATCAGTGAACAAGTGGGGGACGGGGAGCTGTTTTTT.

This clonotype was picked up a small number of times. The genes are TRBV5-5 and TRBJ1-6, with TRBD1 matching over 7 bases. CDR1 is SGHKS, CDR2 YYEKEE, per germline (reference sequence). CDR3 length equals 15 residues. V shed 4 bases and J 8 bases; nucleotides not matched to a gene: 9. The chain's CDR3 is CASSATGARDSPLHF. CDR3 nucleotide sequence: TGTGCCAGCAGCGCCACAGGGGCCCGGGATTCACCCCTCCACTTT.

This clonotype has a handful of counts. The chain carries TRBV12-3 or TRBV12-4 and TRBJ1-1; 9 nucleotides match TRBD1. The length of the CDR3 is 14 residues. J gave up 4 bases and V 5 bases, and 5 bases lay outside the gene matches. The CDR3 protein is CASSDGTGITEAFF. As DNA, the CDR3 is TGTGCCAGCAGTGATGGGACAGGGATCACTGAAGCTTTCTTT.

This clonotype was detected many times. The V gene is TRBV29-1, the J gene TRBJ1-1; D ambiguous. CDR1 is SQVTM, CDR2 ANQGSEA, per germline. CDR3 size: 13 residues. Deletions cut 3 bases from V and 3 bases from J, with 11 bases between. The CDR3 loop is CSVEAGVHTEAFF. In nucleotides, the CDR3 is TGCAGCGTTGAGGCAGGAGTTCACACTGAAGCTTTCTTT.

Only a few counts were recorded for this clonotype. This chain connects TRBV5-5 to TRBJ2-3, with 8 bases aligning to TRBD1. The CDR3 runs 15 residues. V lost 0 bases to trimming and J lost 2 bases; unmatched junction nucleotides: 2. In germline, CDR1 is SGHKS, CDR2 YYEKEE (reference sequence). The CDR3 DNA reads as TGTGCCAGCAGCTTGGCAGGGGGCTACACAGATACGCAGTATTTT. Protein product: CASSLAGGYTDTQYF.

There are many counts of this clonotype. J is TRBJ2-1 and V is TRBV20-1; D is tentatively TRBD1 or TRBD2 (6 bases each). Germline CDR1 and CDR2: DFQATT and SNEGSKA (reference sequence). The ends were cut back, 7 bases at V and 9 bases at J, with 19 bases in the middle. This CDR3 comprises 13 residues. The chain's CDR3 is CSDRVRGASEQFF. The CDR3 DNA sequence: TGCAGTGACAGGGTGAGGGGGGCTAGTGAGCAGTTCTTC.